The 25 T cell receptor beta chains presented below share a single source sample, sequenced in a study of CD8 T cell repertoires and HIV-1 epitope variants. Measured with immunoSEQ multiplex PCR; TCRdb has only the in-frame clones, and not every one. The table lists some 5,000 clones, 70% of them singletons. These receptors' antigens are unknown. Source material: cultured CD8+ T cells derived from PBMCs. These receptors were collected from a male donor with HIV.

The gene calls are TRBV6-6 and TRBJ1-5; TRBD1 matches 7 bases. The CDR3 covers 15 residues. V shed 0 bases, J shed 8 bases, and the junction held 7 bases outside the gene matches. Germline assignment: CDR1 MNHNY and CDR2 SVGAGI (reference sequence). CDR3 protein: CASSYSRQGNEPQHF. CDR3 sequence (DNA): TGTGCCAGCAGTTACTCGCGACAGGGTAATGAGCCCCAGCATTTT.

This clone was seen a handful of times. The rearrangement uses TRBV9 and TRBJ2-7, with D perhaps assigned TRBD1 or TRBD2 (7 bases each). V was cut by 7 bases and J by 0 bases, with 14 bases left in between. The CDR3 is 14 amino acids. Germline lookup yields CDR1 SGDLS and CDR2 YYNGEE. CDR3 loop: CASGGDSNSYEQYF. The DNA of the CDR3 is TGTGCCAGCGGGGGGGACAGCAACTCCTACGAGCAGTACTTC.

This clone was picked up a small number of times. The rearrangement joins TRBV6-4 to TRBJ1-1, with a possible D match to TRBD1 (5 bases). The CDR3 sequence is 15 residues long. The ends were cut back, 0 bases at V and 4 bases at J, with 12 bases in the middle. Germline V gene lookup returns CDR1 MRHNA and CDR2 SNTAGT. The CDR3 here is CASSDSGGAGTEAFF. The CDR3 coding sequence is TGTGCCAGCAGTGACTCGGGAGGGGCCGGCACTGAAGCTTTCTTT.

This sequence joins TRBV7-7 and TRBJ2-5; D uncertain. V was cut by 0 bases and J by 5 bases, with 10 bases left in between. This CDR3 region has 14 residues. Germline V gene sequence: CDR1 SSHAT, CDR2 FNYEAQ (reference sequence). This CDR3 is CASSLAPERETQYF. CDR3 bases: TGTGCCAGCAGCTTAGCTCCCGAGAGGGAGACCCAGTACTTC.

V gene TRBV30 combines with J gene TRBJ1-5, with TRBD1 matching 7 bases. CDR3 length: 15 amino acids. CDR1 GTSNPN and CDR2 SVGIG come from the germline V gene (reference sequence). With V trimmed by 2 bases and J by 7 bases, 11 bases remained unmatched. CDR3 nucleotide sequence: TGTGCCTGGAGTTCTGGGACAGCCCAGGGGCAGCCCCAGCATTTT. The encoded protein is CAWSSGTAQGQPQHF.

The CDR3 is CASSLGAQETQYF. The CDR3 region has the DNA TGTGCCAGCAGCTTGGGGGCGCAAGAGACCCAGTACTTC. The J gene is TRBJ2-5, the V gene TRBV5-6; D not certain. The CDR3 runs 13 residues. Germline V gives CDR1 SGHDT, CDR2 YYEEEE. Trimming left V 0 bases short and J 2 bases short, with 5 bases between.

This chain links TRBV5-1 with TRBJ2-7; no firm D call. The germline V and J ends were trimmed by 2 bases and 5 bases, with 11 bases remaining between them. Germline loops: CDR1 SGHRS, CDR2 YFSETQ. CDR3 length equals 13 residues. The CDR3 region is CASSFFGSDEQYF. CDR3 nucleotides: TGCGCCAGCAGCTTCTTTGGGTCCGACGAGCAGTACTTC.

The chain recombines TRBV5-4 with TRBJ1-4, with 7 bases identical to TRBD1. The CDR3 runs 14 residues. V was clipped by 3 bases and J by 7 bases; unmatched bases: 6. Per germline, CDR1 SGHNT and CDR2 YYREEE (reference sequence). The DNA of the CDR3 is TGTGCCAGCAGCTACAGGGGAGGAGGTGAAAAACTGTTTTTT. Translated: CASSYRGGGEKLFF.

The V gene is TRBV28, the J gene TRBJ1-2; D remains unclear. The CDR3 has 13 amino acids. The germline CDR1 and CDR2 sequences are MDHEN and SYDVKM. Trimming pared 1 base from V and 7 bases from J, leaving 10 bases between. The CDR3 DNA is TGTGCCAGCAGTTTATCCGGCGCCGGTGGCTACACCTTC. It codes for CASSLSGAGGYTF.

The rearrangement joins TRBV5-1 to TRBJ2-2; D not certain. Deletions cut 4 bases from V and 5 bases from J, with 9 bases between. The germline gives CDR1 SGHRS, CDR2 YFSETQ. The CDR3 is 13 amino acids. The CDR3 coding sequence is TGCGCCAGCAGCGCCGACTCAACCGGGGAGCTGTTTTTT. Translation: CASSADSTGELFF. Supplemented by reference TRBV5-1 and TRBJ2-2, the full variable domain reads KAGVTQTPRYLIKTRGQQVTLSCSPISGHRSVSWYQQTPGQGLQFLFEYFSETQRNKGNFPGRFSGRQFSNSRSEMNVSTLELGDSALYLCASSADSTGELFFGEGSRLTVL.

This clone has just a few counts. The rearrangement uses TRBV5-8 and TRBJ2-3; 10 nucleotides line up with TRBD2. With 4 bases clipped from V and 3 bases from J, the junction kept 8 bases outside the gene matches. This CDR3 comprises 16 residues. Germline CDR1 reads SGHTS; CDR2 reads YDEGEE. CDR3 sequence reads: CASSPTSGKDTDTQYF. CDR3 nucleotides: TGTGCCAGCAGCCCCACTAGCGGGAAAGATACAGATACGCAGTATTTT. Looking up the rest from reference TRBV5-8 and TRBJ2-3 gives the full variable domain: EAGVTQSPTHLIKTRGQQATLRCSPISGHTSVYWYQQALGLGLQFLLWYDEGEERNRGNFPPRFSGRQFPNYSSELNVNALELEDSALYLCASSPTSGKDTDTQYFGPGTRLTVL.

The CDR3 DNA reads as TGTGCCAGCAGTCGCGACAGGGGGGGGATTTCACCCCTCCACTTT. Translating it yields CASSRDRGGISPLHF. The chain links TRBV28 to TRBJ1-6, with TRBD1 matching 9 bases. This CDR3 region has 15 residues. Looked up from germline, CDR1 is MDHEN and CDR2 is SYDVKM. After removal of 5 bases from V and 9 bases from J, the junction contained 8 bases not matched to a gene.

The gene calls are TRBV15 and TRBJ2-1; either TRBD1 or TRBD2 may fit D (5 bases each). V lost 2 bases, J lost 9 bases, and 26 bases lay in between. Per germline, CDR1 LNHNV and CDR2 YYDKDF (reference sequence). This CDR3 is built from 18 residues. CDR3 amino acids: CATSRPSTGLRGKGEQFF. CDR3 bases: TGTGCCACCAGCAGACCATCAACGGGGTTAAGGGGAAAAGGTGAGCAGTTCTTC.

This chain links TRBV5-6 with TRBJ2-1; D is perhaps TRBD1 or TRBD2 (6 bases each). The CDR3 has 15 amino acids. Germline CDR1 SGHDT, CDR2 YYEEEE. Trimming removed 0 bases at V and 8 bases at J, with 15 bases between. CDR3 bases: TGTGCCAGCAGCTTGGGTGGTGGGGGGCCGGATGAGCAGTTCTTC. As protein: CASSLGGGGPDEQFF.

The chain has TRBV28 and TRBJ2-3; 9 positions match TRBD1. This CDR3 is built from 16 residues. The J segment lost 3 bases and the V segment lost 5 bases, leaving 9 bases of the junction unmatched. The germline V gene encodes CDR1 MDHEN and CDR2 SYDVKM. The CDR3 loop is CASSPAHRGQTDTQYF. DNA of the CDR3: TGTGCCAGCAGTCCGGCCCACAGGGGGCAGACAGATACGCAGTATTTT.

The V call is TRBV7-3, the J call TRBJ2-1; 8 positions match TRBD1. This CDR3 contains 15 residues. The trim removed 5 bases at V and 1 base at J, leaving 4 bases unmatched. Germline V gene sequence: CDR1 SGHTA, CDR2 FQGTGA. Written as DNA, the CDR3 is TGTGCCAGCAGCCCGACAGGGGCGTCCTACAATGAGCAGTTCTTC. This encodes CASSPTGASYNEQFF.

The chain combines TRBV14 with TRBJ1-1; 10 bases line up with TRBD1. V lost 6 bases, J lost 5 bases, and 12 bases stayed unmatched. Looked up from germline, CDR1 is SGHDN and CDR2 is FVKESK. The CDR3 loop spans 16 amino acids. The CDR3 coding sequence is TGTGCCAGCAGTTTCCGGGACAGGGGAGCTCGGACTGAAGCTTTCTTT. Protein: CASSFRDRGARTEAFF.

CDR3 residues: CASRPDRGQETQYF. DNA of the CDR3: TGTGCCAGCAGACCCGACAGGGGTCAAGAGACCCAGTACTTC. This chain joins TRBV27 and TRBJ2-5, with 8 bases fitting TRBD1. The CDR3 runs 14 residues. V lost 6 bases to trimming and J lost 2 bases; unmatched junction nucleotides: 5. Germline V CDR1 and CDR2: MNHEY, SMNVEV (reference sequence).

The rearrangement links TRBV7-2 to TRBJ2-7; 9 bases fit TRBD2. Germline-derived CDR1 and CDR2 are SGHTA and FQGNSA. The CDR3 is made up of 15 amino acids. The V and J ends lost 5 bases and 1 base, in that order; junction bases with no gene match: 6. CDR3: CASSPSAGGSYEQYF. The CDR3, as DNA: TGTGCCAGCAGCCCGTCCGCGGGAGGGTCCTACGAGCAGTACTTC.

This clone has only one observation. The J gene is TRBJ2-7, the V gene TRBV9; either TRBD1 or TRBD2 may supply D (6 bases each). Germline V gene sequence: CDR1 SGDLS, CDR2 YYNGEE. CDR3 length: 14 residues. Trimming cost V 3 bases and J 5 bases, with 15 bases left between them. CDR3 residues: CASSGGRGVDEQYF. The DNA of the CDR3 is TGTGCCAGCAGCGGGGGTAGGGGGGTCGACGAGCAGTACTTC.

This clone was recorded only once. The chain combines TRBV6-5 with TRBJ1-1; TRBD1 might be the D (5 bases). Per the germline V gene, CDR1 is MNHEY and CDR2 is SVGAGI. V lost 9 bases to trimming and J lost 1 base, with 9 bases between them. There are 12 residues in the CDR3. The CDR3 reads CASTGPNTEAFF. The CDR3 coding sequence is TGTGCCAGTACGGGGCCGAACACTGAAGCTTTCTTT.

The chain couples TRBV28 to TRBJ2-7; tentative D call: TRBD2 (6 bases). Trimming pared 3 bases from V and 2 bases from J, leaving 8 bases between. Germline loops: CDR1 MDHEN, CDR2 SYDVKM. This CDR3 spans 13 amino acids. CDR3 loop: CASSLGGTYEQYF. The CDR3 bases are TGTGCCAGCAGTTTGGGGGGTACCTACGAGCAGTACTTC.

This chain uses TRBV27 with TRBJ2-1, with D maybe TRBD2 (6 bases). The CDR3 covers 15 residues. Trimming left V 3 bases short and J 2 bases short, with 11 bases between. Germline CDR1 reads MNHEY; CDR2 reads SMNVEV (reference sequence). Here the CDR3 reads CASSLEGITYNEQFF. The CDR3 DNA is TGTGCCAGCAGTTTGGAGGGGATAACCTACAATGAGCAGTTCTTC.

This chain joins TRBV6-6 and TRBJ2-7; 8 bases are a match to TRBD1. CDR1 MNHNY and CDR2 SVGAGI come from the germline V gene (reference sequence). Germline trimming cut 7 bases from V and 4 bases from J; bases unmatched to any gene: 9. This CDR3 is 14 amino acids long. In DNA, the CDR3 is TGTGCCAGCACCCAGGATGACAGGGGTTACGAGCAGTACTTC. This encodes CASTQDDRGYEQYF.

This chain's CDR3 is CASSPQLEYEQYF. DNA for the CDR3: TGTGCCAGCAGTCCCCAACTAGAATACGAGCAGTACTTC. This chain connects TRBV6-5 to TRBJ2-7, with D perhaps matching TRBD2 (5 bases). The CDR3 sequence is 13 residues long. Deletions cut 5 bases from V and 4 bases from J, with 12 bases between. Germline V gene lookup returns CDR1 MNHEY and CDR2 SVGAGI.